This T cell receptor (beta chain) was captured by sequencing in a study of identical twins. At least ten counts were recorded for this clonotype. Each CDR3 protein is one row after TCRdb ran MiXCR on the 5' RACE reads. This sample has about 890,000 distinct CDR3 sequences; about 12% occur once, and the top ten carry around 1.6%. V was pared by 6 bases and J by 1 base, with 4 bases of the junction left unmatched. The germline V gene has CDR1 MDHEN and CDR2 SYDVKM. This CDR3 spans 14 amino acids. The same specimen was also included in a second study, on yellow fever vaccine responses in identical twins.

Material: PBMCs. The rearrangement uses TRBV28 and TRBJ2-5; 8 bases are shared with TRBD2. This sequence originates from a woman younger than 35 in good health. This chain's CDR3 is CASRTSGIQETQYF. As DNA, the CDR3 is TGTGCCAGCAGAACTAGCGGTATCCAAGAGACCCAGTACTTC. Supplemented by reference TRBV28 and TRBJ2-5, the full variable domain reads DVKVTQSSRYLVKRTGEKVFLECVQDMDHENMFWYRQDPGLGLRLIYFSYDVKMKEKGDIPEGYSVSREKKERFSLILESASTNQTSMYLCASRTSGIQETQYFGPGTRLLVL.